Listed here are 25 T cell receptor beta chains from one sample, sequenced in a study of T cell changes during pregnancy in multiple sclerosis. Generated by immunoSEQ multiplex PCR, the TCRdb table keeps only in-frame clones and is missing some. The profile shows about 15,000 clones, 65% to 90% of them singletons. The source material was CD8+ T cells from peripheral blood mononuclear cells, sampled in the first trimester of pregnancy. The source of these receptors is a female donor with multiple sclerosis, enrolled in a pregnancy study.

This chain joins TRBV19 and TRBJ2-5, with 12 bases matching TRBD2. The CDR3 has 17 amino acids. The germline gives CDR1 LNHDA, CDR2 SQIVND (reference sequence). The V segment lost 2 bases and the J segment 2 bases; nucleotides outside the gene matches: 6. CDR3 nucleotide sequence: TGTGCCAGTAGTATAACCCTAGCGGGGGGGTTACAAGAGACCCAGTACTTC. Its protein product is CASSITLAGGLQETQYF.

This CDR3 is CASKSGASPLTDTQYF. Written as DNA, the CDR3 is TGCGCCAGTAAAAGCGGGGCCTCCCCCCTCACAGATACGCAGTATTTT. V and J are TRBV5-1 and TRBJ2-3; 7 positions agree with TRBD2. The CDR3 spans 16 residues. Germline V lookup: CDR1 SGHRS, CDR2 YFSETQ. The ends lost 8 bases at V and 2 bases at J; junction bases unmatched: 14.

V gene TRBV28 combines with J gene TRBJ2-7; 8 bases map to TRBD2. The length of the CDR3 is 13 residues. V dropped 7 bases and J dropped 2; count of bases not matched to a gene: 4. CDR1 and CDR2 from the germline V gene are MDHEN and SYDVKM. The CDR3 nucleotides are TGTGCCAGCAAAACGGGAGGGACCTACGAGCAGTACTTC. The encoded protein is CASKTGGTYEQYF.

The chain employs TRBV7-8 and TRBJ2-1, with D possibly matching TRBD1 (5 bases). CDR1 is SGHVS, CDR2 FQNEAQ, per germline. Deletions cut 5 bases from V and 5 bases from J, with 19 bases between. The CDR3 consists of 16 residues. Written as DNA, the CDR3 is TGTGCCAGCAGCGCCCGACAAGGACAAACCCACAATGAGCAGTTCTTC. Translated: CASSARQGQTHNEQFF.

This rearrangement joins TRBV2 to TRBJ1-3; D is uncertain. The CDR3 consists of 14 residues. Germline V gives CDR1 SNHLY, CDR2 FYNNEI. The V gene lost 8 bases and the J gene lost 0 bases, with 11 bases spanning the gap. The CDR3, as DNA: TGTGCCAGCCGAGACACGACCTCTGGAAACACCATATATTTT. It codes for CASRDTTSGNTIYF.

The chain recombines TRBV4-1 with TRBJ2-3; D may be TRBD2 (6 bases). Trimming stripped 7 bases from V and 2 bases from J, with 13 bases between. Germline V gives CDR1 MGHRA, CDR2 YSYEKL. The CDR3 totals 14 residues. The CDR3 coding sequence is TGCGCCAGCAAGGGTACGGGGGTCACAGATACGCAGTATTTT. Its protein product is CASKGTGVTDTQYF.

The rearrangement uses TRBV4-2 and TRBJ2-1, with TRBD1 identical over 9 bases. The CDR3 consists of 15 residues. With 1 base clipped from V and 6 bases from J, the junction kept 4 bases outside the gene matches. Germline values: CDR1 LGHNA, CDR2 YNFKEQ. The CDR3 here is CASSQVEDRGNEQFF. CDR3 in DNA: TGTGCCAGCAGCCAAGTGGAGGACAGGGGCAATGAGCAGTTCTTC.

As DNA, the CDR3 is TGTGCCAGCAGCTCATTCCCGGGGTACGAGCAGTACTTC. Amino acid sequence: CASSSFPGYEQYF. This rearrangement joins TRBV9 to TRBJ2-7; D is perhaps TRBD2 (5 bases). This CDR3 is 13 amino acids long. Germline lookup yields CDR1 SGDLS and CDR2 YYNGEE. Trimming took 4 bases from V and 4 from J, leaving 12 bases between them.

The rearrangement uses TRBV5-4 and TRBJ2-7; TRBD2 agrees at 10 bases. Germline values: CDR1 SGHNT, CDR2 YYREEE (reference sequence). V dropped 3 bases and J dropped 4; count of bases not matched to a gene: 7. This CDR3 contains 15 residues. The CDR3 DNA sequence: TGTGCCAGCAGCTCGTTAGCGGGAGGAAGGTACGAGCAGTACTTC. Protein sequence: CASSSLAGGRYEQYF.

The chain couples TRBV4-2 to TRBJ1-1; no definite D call. The V and J ends lost 1 base and 0 bases respectively, with 9 bases between them. This CDR3 region has 15 residues. The germline V gene has CDR1 LGHNA and CDR2 YNFKEQ. The CDR3 loop reads CASSQVLEVNTEAFF. The DNA for the CDR3 is TGTGCCAGCAGCCAAGTCCTAGAGGTGAACACTGAAGCTTTCTTT.

This chain connects TRBV5-1 to TRBJ2-1, with D possibly matching TRBD2 (6 bases). CDR3 length: 13 residues. Trimming took 7 bases from V and 4 from J, leaving 12 bases between them. CDR1 and CDR2 from the germline V gene are SGHRS and YFSETQ. In DNA, the CDR3 is TGCGCCAGCGCGGGGACGGAGTACAATGAGCAGTTCTTC. Residues: CASAGTEYNEQFF.

This chain links TRBV27 with TRBJ2-1; 8 nucleotides agree with TRBD2. Germline CDR1 MNHEY, CDR2 SMNVEV (reference sequence). The CDR3 sequence is 14 residues long. The V gene end was trimmed by 5 bases and the J gene end by 8 bases; junction bases not matched to a gene: 8. CDR3 in amino acids: CASSPSGSGDEQFF. The CDR3 DNA is TGTGCCAGCAGTCCTAGCGGGTCTGGTGATGAGCAGTTCTTC.

This clone was seen once. The rearrangement joins TRBV4-2 to TRBJ1-5; possibly TRBD1 for D (6 bases). This CDR3 is 14 amino acids long. Trimming took 2 bases from V and 11 from J, leaving 16 bases between them. Looked up from germline, CDR1 is LGHNA and CDR2 is YNFKEQ. CDR3 sequence: CASSQTTGFGAQHF. CDR3 bases: TGTGCCAGCAGCCAAACCACAGGGTTTGGGGCCCAGCATTTT.

V usage is TRBV4-1 and J usage is TRBJ2-3; 10 bases line up with TRBD1. Looked up from germline, CDR1 is MGHRA and CDR2 is YSYEKL. The CDR3 length is 19 residues. J lost 4 bases, V lost 0 bases, and 13 bases had no gene match. In nucleotides, the CDR3 is TGCGCCAGCAGCCAAGAGCGCCATCTCGGGACAGGGGTCCCAGATACGCAGTATTTT. The encoded protein is CASSQERHLGTGVPDTQYF.

This clone showed up just a few times. The chain employs TRBV6-1 and TRBJ1-5; possible D gene TRBD1, 5 bases. Germline values: CDR1 MNHNS, CDR2 SASEGT. This CDR3 has 15 residues. V was clipped by 3 bases and J by 1 base, with 10 bases between them. CDR3 loop: CASSEEAGSNQPQHF. The DNA of the CDR3 is TGTGCCAGCAGTGAGGAAGCAGGGAGCAATCAGCCCCAGCATTTT.

The chain combines TRBV28 with TRBJ1-6; D possibly corresponds to TRBD1 (5 bases). V dropped 7 bases and J dropped 10 bases, with 17 bases sitting between them. This CDR3 is built from 14 residues. Germline lookup yields CDR1 MDHEN and CDR2 SYDVKM. DNA of the CDR3: TGTGCCAGCACCGACATCAGGGTTGGGTCACCCCTCCACTTT. This gives the protein CASTDIRVGSPLHF. The full variable domain, its missing parts supplied by reference TRBV28 and TRBJ1-6, is DVKVTQSSRYLVKRTGEKVFLECVQDMDHENMFWYRQDPGLGLRLIYFSYDVKMKEKGDIPEGYSVSREKKERFSLILESASTNQTSMYLCASTDIRVGSPLHFGNGTRLTVT.

The chain joins TRBV13 to TRBJ2-2; D call uncertain. This CDR3 comprises 14 residues. The V end was cut by 2 bases, the J end by 1 base, with 5 bases between. CDR1 and CDR2 from the germline V gene are PRHDT and FYEKMQ (reference sequence). The chain's CDR3 is CASSLILNTGELFF. DNA of the CDR3: TGTGCCAGCAGCTTAATCCTGAACACCGGGGAGCTGTTTTTT.

The chain joins TRBV11-1 to TRBJ2-3; D may be TRBD1 (5 bases). The CDR3 is 15 residues long. The ends were cut back, 5 bases at V and 6 bases at J, with 18 bases in the middle. Germline V gene data show CDR1 as SGHAT and CDR2 as FQDESV (reference sequence). CDR3 loop: CASSLRGPFLDTQYF. CDR3 nucleotides: TGTGCCAGCAGCCTAAGGGGCCCCTTTCTGGATACGCAGTATTTT.

The chain combines TRBV7-9 with TRBJ1-2; D not resolved. The CDR3 loop spans 13 amino acids. The V gene lost 2 bases and the J gene lost 5 bases, with 9 bases spanning the gap. Per the germline V gene, CDR1 is SEHNR and CDR2 is FQNEAQ (reference sequence). The CDR3 coding sequence is TGTGCCAGCAGCTTAAGTCGAGATTATGGCTACACCTTC. Its translation is CASSLSRDYGYTF.

This chain links TRBV4-1 with TRBJ1-2; D not certain. The CDR3 sequence is 15 residues long. The V gene's germline CDR1 is MGHRA and CDR2 YSYEKL. The V end lost 0 bases, the J end lost 3 bases, and 11 bases lay between the germline ends. CDR3 residues: CASSQDRPLDYGYTF. In DNA, the CDR3 is TGCGCCAGCAGCCAAGATCGTCCGCTAGACTATGGCTACACCTTC.

This clone is large (0.1 to 1%) by share. The genes are TRBV10-3 and TRBJ1-6, with 9 bases identical to TRBD1. Germline lookup yields CDR1 ENHRY and CDR2 SYGVKD. The CDR3 is made up of 16 amino acids. Trimming cost V 6 bases and J 0 bases; bases outside gene matches: 3. In DNA form, the CDR3 reads TGTGCCATCAGGGGGACAGGGAGCTCCTATAATTCACCCCTCCACTTT. Its translation: CAIRGTGSSYNSPLHF.

This clone is medium-sized within its sample. The DNA for the CDR3 is TGTGCCAGCAGCTATGCTCTACGGGATGAGCAGTTCTTC. This encodes CASSYALRDEQFF. The chain links TRBV5-6 to TRBJ2-1; D not certain. V gave up 3 bases and J gave up 8 bases, with 12 bases separating them. Germline V lookup: CDR1 SGHDT, CDR2 YYEEEE. This CDR3 is built from 13 residues. Combining the CDR3 with reference TRBV5-6 and TRBJ2-1 gives the whole variable domain DAGVTQSPTHLIKTRGQQVTLRCSPKSGHDTVSWYQQALGQGPQFIFQYYEEEERQRGNFPDRFSGHQFPNYSSELNVNALLLGDSALYLCASSYALRDEQFFGPGTRLTVL.

This clone appeared a single time. The chain has TRBV5-6 and TRBJ2-3; TRBD2 matches at 14 bases. The germline V gene has CDR1 SGHDT and CDR2 YYEEEE. The trim removed 0 bases at V and 1 base at J, leaving 4 bases unmatched. The CDR3 covers 18 residues. CDR3 sequence: CASSLGLAGGFRTDTQYF. The CDR3 region has the DNA TGTGCCAGCAGCTTGGGACTAGCGGGGGGGTTTCGCACAGATACGCAGTATTTT.

J is TRBJ1-2 and V is TRBV27; TRBD1 agrees at 8 bases. The CDR3 is 14 amino acids. Germline V gene lookup returns CDR1 MNHEY and CDR2 SMNVEV (reference sequence). V shed 6 bases, J shed 7 bases, and the junction held 10 bases outside the gene matches. The CDR3 here is CASRPVDRGGGYTF. The CDR3 coding sequence is TGTGCCAGCAGACCAGTTGACAGGGGTGGTGGCTACACCTTC.

The chain is built from TRBV11-2 and TRBJ2-7, with 9 nucleotides matching TRBD1. The CDR3 sequence is 18 residues long. With 5 bases clipped from V and 0 bases from J, the junction kept 14 bases outside the gene matches. CDR1 and CDR2 from the germline V gene are SGHAT and FQNNGV. CDR3 in DNA: TGTGCCAGCAGCCCAACTCCGGGACAGGGTACCAGCTCCTACGAGCAGTACTTC. Residues: CASSPTPGQGTSSYEQYF.